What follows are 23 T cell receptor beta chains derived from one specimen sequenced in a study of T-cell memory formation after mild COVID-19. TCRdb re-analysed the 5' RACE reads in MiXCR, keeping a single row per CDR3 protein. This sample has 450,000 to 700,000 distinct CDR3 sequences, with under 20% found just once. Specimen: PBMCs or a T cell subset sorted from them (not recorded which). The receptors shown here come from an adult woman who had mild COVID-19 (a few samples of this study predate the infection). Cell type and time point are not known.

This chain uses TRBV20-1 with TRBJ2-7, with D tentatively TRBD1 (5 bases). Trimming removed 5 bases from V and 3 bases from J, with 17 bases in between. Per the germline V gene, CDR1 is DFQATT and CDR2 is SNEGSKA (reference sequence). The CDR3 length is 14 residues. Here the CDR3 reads CSAPTTVGIYEQYF. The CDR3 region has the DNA TGCAGTGCTCCTACGACAGTCGGCATCTACGAGCAGTACTTC.

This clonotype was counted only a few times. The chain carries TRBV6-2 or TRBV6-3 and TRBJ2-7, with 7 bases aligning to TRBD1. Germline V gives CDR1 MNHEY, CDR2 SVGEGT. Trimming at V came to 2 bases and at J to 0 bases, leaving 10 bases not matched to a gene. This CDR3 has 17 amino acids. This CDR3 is CASSYPHPGTVSYEQYF. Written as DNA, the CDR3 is TGTGCCAGCAGTTACCCTCACCCCGGGACAGTCTCCTACGAGCAGTACTTC.

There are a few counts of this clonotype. Written as DNA, the CDR3 is TGTGCCACCAGTGATTCCGGGTCTATATCCTACGAGCAGTACTTC. Its protein is CATSDSGSISYEQYF. The rearrangement joins TRBV24-1 to TRBJ2-7, with D unclear. The V end was cut by 2 bases, the J end by 1 base, with 11 bases between. Germline CDR1 and CDR2: KGHDR and SFDVKD. This CDR3 has 15 residues.

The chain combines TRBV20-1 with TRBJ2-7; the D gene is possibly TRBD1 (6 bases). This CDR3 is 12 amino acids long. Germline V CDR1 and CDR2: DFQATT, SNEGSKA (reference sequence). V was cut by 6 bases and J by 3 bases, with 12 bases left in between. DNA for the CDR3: TGCAGTGCCCGGGACATCGACTACGAGCAGTACTTC. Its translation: CSARDIDYEQYF.

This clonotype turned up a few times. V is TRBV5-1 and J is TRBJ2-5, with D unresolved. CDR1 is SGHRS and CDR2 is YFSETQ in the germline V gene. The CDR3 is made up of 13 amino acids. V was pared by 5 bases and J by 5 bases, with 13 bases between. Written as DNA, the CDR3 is TGCGCCAGCAGAGTAAGAGGCGGCGAGACCCAGTACTTC. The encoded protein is CASRVRGGETQYF. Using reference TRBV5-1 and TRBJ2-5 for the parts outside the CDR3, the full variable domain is KAGVTQTPRYLIKTRGQQVTLSCSPISGHRSVSWYQQTPGQGLQFLFEYFSETQRNKGNFPGRFSGRQFSNSRSEMNVSTLELGDSALYLCASRVRGGETQYFGPGTRLLVL.

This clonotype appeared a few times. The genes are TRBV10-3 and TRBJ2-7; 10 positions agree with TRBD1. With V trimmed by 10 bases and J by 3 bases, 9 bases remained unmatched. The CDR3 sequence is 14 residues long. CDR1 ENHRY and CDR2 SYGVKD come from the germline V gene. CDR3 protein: CATDRDRGGYEQYF. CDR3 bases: TGTGCCACTGACCGGGACAGGGGAGGCTACGAGCAGTACTTC.

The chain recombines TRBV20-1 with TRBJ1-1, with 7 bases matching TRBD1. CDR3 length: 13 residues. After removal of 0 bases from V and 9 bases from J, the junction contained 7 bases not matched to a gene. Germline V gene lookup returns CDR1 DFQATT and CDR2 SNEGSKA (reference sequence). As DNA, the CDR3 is TGCAGTGCTAGAGAACCACAGGGGTTAAAAGCTTTCTTT. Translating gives CSAREPQGLKAFF.

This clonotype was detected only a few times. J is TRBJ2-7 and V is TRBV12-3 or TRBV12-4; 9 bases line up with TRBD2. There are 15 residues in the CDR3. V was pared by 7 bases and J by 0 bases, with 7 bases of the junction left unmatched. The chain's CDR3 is CASKRRAGGSYEQYF. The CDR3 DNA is TGTGCCAGCAAGAGGCGAGCGGGGGGCTCCTACGAGCAGTACTTC.

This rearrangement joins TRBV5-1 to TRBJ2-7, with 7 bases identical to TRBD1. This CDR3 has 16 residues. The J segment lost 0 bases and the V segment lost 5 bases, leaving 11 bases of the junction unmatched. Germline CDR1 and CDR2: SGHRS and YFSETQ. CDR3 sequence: CASSPRDRPFSYEQYF. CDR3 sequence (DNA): TGCGCCAGCAGTCCTAGGGACAGACCCTTCTCCTACGAGCAGTACTTC.

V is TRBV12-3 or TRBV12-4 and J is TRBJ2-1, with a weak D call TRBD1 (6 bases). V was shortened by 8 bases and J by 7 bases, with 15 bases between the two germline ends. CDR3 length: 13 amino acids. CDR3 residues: CASEAGARNEQFF. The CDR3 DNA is TGTGCCAGCGAAGCAGGGGCGCGTAATGAGCAGTTCTTC.

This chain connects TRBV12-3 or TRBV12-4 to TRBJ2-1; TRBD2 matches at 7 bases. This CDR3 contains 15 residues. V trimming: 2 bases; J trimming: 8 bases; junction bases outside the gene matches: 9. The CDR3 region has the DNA TGTGCCAGCAGTTTAACGTCTGCGGGAGTCGATGAGCAGTTCTTC. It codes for CASSLTSAGVDEQFF.

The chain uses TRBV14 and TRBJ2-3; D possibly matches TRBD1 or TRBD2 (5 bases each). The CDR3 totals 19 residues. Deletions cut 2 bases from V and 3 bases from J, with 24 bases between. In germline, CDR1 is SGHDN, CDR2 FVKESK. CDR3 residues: CASSQHTAGMKKGTDTQYF. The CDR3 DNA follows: TGTGCCAGCAGCCAACACACGGCCGGGATGAAGAAGGGGACAGATACGCAGTATTTT.

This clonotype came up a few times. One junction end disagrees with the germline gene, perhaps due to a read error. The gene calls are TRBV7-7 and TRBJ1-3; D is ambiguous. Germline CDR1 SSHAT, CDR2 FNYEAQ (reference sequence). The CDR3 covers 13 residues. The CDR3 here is CASSLGLENTIYF. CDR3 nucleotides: TGTGCTAGCAGCTTGGGCTTGGAAAACACCATATATTTT.

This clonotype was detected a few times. The CDR3: CAWSGQGKSLYF. CDR3 DNA: TGTGCCTGGAGTGGACAGGGTAAAAGCTTGTACTTC. The gene calls are TRBV30 and TRBJ2-7; 7 bases fit TRBD1. The V gene's germline CDR1 is GTSNPN and CDR2 SVGIG (reference sequence). The CDR3 has 12 residues. With 1 base clipped from V and 12 bases from J, the junction kept 9 bases outside the gene matches.

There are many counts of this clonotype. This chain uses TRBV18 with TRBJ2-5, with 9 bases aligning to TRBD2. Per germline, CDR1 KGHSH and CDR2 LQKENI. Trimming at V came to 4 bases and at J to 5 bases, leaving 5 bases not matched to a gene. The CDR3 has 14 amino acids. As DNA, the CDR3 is TGTGCCAGCTCACTCGGGCTAGCGGGGGAGACCCAGTACTTC. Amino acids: CASSLGLAGETQYF.

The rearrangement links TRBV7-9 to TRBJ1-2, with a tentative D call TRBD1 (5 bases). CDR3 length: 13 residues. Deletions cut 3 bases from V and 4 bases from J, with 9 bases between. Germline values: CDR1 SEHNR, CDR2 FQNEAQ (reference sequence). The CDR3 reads CASSFQGGYGYTF. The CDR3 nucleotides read TGTGCCAGCAGCTTCCAGGGTGGCTATGGCTACACCTTC.

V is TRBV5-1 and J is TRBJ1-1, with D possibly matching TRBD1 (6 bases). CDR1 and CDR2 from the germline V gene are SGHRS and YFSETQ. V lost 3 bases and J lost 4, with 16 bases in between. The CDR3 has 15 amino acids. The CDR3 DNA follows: TGCGCCAGCAGCTCGGCGGGCAGGGGCAGCACTGAAGCTTTCTTT. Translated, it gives CASSSAGRGSTEAFF.

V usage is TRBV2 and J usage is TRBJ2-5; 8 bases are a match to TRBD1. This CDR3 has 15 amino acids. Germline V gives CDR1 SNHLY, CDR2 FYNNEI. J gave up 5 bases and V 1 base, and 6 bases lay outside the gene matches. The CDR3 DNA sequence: TGTGCCAGCAGTGAAGGGACAGGGCTGGGGGAGACCCAGTACTTC. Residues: CASSEGTGLGETQYF.

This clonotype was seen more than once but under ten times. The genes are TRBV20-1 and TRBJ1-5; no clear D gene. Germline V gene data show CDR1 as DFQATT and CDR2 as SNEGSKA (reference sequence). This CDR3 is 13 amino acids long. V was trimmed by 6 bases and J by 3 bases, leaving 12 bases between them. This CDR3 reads CSAGGSSNQPQHF. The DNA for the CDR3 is TGCAGTGCCGGAGGCAGCTCCAATCAGCCCCAGCATTTT.

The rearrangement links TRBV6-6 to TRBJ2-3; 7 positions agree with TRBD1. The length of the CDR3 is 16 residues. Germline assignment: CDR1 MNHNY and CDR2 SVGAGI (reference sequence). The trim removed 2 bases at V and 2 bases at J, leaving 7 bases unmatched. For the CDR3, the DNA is TGTGCCAGCAGTTACGGGACAGAGGAAATCACAGATACGCAGTATTTT. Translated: CASSYGTEEITDTQYF.

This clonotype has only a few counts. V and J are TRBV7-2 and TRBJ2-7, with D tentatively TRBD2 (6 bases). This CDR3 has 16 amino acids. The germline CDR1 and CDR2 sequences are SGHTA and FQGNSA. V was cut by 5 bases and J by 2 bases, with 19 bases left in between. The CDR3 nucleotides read TGTGCCAGCAGCGGATGGGGGGTACGCGGAACCTACGAGCAGTACTTC. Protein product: CASSGWGVRGTYEQYF.

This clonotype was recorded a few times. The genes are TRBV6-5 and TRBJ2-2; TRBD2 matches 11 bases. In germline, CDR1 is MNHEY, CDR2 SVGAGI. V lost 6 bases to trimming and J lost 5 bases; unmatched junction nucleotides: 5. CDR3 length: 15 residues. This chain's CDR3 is CASRVAGGRTGELFF. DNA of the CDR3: TGTGCCAGCAGGGTAGCGGGAGGGCGGACCGGGGAGCTGTTTTTT.

The CDR3 DNA reads TGTGCCAGCAGCTTAGGTCTGACAGGGGTCAATGAGCAGTTCTTC. Translating gives CASSLGLTGVNEQFF. J is TRBJ2-1 and V is TRBV7-9, with 8 bases lining up with TRBD1. Looked up from germline, CDR1 is SEHNR and CDR2 is FQNEAQ (reference sequence). This CDR3 contains 15 residues. J was trimmed by 6 bases and V by 1 base; bases with no gene match: 5.